A selection of T cell receptor beta chains follows, all from one sample in a study of early T cells in non-severe SARS-CoV-2 infection. One entry per CDR3 protein, called by TCRdb with MiXCR from the 5' RACE reads. Of more than 90,000 distinct CDR3 sequences listed, more than 9.5% are singletons. Sequenced material: whole blood. The receptors originated from an adult who was a healthcare worker with PCR-confirmed SARS-CoV-2 infection or an uninfected control (not recorded which). Each CDR3 is given without its conserved first and last residue. Fields, in order: D gene, V gene, J gene, CDR3 protein. The D gene is left open where the match is weak.

D: TRBD1; V: TRBV7-9; J: TRBJ1-1; CDR3: ASSPQDRGRRGTEAF
D: .; V: TRBV20-1; J: TRBJ1-5; CDR3: SASRGGGNQPQH
D: TRBD1; V: TRBV12-3/TRBV12-4; J: TRBJ1-5; CDR3: ASSATGGNQPQH
D: TRBD1; V: TRBV5-6; J: TRBJ2-7; CDR3: ASSKGARVYEQY
D: TRBD1; V: TRBV5-4; J: TRBJ2-1; CDR3: ASSPRTGGELNEQF
D: TRBD2; V: TRBV28; J: TRBJ2-7; CDR3: ANGTSGSYEQY
D: .; V: TRBV5-5; J: TRBJ1-6; CDR3: ASSLEVLENSPLH
D: .; V: TRBV5-5; J: TRBJ2-7; CDR3: ASSGHSTYEQY
D: .; V: TRBV27; J: TRBJ1-5; CDR3: ASSSRARLDQPQH
D: TRBD2; V: TRBV2; J: TRBJ2-7; CDR3: ASSDGEREGYEQY
D: .; V: TRBV7-3; J: TRBJ2-1; CDR3: ASSLRGGYEQF
D: TRBD2; V: TRBV6-6; J: TRBJ2-7; CDR3: ASSGAMIAGAYEQY
D: TRBD2; V: TRBV24-1; J: TRBJ2-1; CDR3: ATSDLAGTSVDEQF
D: TRBD1; V: TRBV5-1; J: TRBJ2-7; CDR3: ASTLGQGKGYEQY
D: TRBD1; V: TRBV6-4; J: TRBJ1-1; CDR3: ASPAVPSGPGQEAF
D: TRBD1; V: TRBV5-1; J: TRBJ1-2; CDR3: ASSLAPLTGVSGYT
D: TRBD1; V: TRBV20-1; J: TRBJ1-2; CDR3: SARGDRAFYGYT
D: .; V: TRBV7-6; J: TRBJ2-3; CDR3: ASSPRGGTQY
D: TRBD1; V: TRBV11-1; J: TRBJ2-1; CDR3: ASRRDRAYNEQF
D: .; V: TRBV6-6; J: TRBJ1-1; CDR3: ASSYPRGGNTEAF
D: TRBD1; V: TRBV7-2; J: TRBJ2-7; CDR3: ASSLLGQDGEQY
D: TRBD2; V: TRBV12-3/TRBV12-4; J: TRBJ2-1; CDR3: ASSLVRAGGGNEQF
D: TRBD2; V: TRBV18; J: TRBJ2-1; CDR3: ASSPPPGGSSYNEQF
D: TRBD1; V: TRBV7-9; J: TRBJ2-7; CDR3: ASSLIQGALDYEQY
D: .; V: TRBV6-4; J: TRBJ2-2; CDR3: ASREGGELF